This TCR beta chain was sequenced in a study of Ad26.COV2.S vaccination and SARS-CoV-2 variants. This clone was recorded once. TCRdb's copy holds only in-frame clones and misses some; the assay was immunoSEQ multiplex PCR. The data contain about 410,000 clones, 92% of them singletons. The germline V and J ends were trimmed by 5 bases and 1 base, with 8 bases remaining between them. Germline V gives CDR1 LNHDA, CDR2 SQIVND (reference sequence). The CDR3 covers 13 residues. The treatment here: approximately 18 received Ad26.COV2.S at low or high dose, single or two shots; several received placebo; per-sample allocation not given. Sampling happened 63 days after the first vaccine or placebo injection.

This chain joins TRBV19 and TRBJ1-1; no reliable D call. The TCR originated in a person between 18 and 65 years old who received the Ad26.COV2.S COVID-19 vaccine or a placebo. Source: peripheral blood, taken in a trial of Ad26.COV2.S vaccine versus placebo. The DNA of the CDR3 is TGTGCCAGTAGTTTTAACAGGAACACTGAAGCTTTCTTT. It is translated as CASSFNRNTEAFF.